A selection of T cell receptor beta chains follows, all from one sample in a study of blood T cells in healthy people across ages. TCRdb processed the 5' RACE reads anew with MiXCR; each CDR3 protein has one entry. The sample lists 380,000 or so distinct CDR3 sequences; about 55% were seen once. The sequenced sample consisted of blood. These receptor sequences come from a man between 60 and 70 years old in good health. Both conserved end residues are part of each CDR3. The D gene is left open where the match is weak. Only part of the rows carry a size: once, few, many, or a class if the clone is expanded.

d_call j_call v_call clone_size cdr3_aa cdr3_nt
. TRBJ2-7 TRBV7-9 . CASSLSSSYEQYF TGTGCCAGCAGCTTATCGAGCTCCTACGAGCAGTACTTC
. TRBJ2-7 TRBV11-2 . CASSRRDGSYEQYF TGTGCCAGCAGCCGCAGGGACGGCTCCTACGAGCAGTACTTC
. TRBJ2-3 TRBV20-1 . CSAREVRGNTRYF TGCAGTGCTAGAGAGGTCCGCGGCAATACGCGGTATTTT
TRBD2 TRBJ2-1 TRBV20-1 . CSARGIAGPSNEQFF TGCAGTGCTAGGGGTATAGCGGGACCTAGCAATGAGCAGTTCTTC
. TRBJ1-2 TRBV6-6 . CASTGVYGYTF TGTGCCAGCACCGGGGTCTATGGCTACACCTTC
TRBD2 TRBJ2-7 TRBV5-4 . CASSPARGTYEQYF TGTGCCAGCAGCCCTGCGCGGGGGACCTACGAGCAGTACTTC
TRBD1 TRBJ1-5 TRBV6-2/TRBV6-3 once CASSYSKGQEIFSNQPQHF TGTGCCAGCAGTTACTCGAAGGGACAGGAGATATTTAGCAATCAGCCCCAGCATTTT
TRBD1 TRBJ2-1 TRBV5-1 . CVSSLGTAPLVYNEQFF TGCGTCAGCAGCTTGGGGACAGCCCCTCTTGTTTACAATGAGCAGTTCTTC
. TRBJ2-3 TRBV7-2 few CASSLALGAQYF TGTGCCAGCAGCTTAGCGTTGGGGGCGCAGTATTTT
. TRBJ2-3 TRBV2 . CASKMGGGTDTQYF TGTGCCAGCAAGATGGGTGGAGGCACAGATACGCAGTATTTT
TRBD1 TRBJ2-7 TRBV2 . CASTPGQASYEQYF TGTGCCAGCACCCCGGGACAGGCGTCCTACGAGCAGTACTTC
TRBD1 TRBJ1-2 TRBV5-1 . CASSFGTADGYTF TGCGCCAGCAGCTTCGGGACAGCAGATGGCTACACCTTC
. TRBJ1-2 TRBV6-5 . CASSPGGIRGDTF TGTGCCAGCAGCCCCGGCGGTATTCGAGGTGACACCTTC
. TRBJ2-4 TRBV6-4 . CASSGTVLAKNIQYF TGTGCCAGCAGTGGGACAGTCCTAGCCAAAAACATTCAGTACTTC
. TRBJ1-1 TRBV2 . CASRKDGNTEAFF TGTGCCAGCAGGAAGGACGGGAACACGGAAGCTTTCTTT
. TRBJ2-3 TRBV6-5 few CATARGITDTQYF TGTGCCACCGCCCGTGGGATCACAGATACGCAGTATTTT
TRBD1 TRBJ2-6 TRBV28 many CASSPPGRGLGANVLTF TGTGCCAGCAGCCCACCCGGCAGGGGGCTCGGGGCCAACGTCCTGACTTTC
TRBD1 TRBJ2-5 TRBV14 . CASSRNRGQETQYF TGTGCCAGCAGCCGAAACAGGGGGCAAGAGACCCAGTACTTC
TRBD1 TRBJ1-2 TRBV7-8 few CASSHRTGGRGYTF TGTGCCAGCAGCCACCGGACAGGGGGCCGTGGCTACACCTTC
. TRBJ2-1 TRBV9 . CASSVDALHDYEQFF TGTGCCAGCAGCGTAGACGCCTTGCACGATTATGAGCAGTTCTTC
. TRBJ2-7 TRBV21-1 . CASSKWRLAGPYEQYF TGTGCCAGCTCAAAGTGGAGACTAGCGGGGCCCTACGAGCAGTACTTC
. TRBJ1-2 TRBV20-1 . CSARHTRGYGYTF TGCAGTGCTAGACATACGCGAGGCTATGGCTACACCTTC
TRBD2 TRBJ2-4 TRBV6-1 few CASSVASGGQNIQYF TGTGCCAGCAGTGTGGCTAGCGGGGGCCAAAACATTCAGTACTTC
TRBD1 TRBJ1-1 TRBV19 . CASRDRDRGNTEAFF TGTGCCAGTAGAGACAGGGATCGGGGGAACACTGAAGCTTTCTTT
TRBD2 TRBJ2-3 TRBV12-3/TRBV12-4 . CASSELAGSGTDTQYF TGTGCCAGCAGTGAGCTAGCGGGAAGCGGCACAGATACGCAGTATTTT
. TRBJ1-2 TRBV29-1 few CSVDSSPRNYGYTF TGCAGCGTTGACAGTAGTCCTCGAAACTATGGCTACACCTTC
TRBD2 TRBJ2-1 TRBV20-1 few CSASPPSGGYNEQFF TGCAGTGCAAGCCCCCCTAGCGGGGGGTACAATGAGCAGTTCTTC
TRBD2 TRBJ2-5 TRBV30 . CAWGTGTSGLETQYF TGTGCCTGGGGGACAGGGACTAGCGGATTAGAGACCCAGTACTTC
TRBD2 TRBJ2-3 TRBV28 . CASTPGTSGATGTDTQYF TGTGCCAGCACCCCCGGGACTAGCGGAGCTACCGGAACAGATACGCAGTATTTT
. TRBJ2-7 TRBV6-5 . CASSYRGTLPYEQYF TGTGCCAGCAGTTACCGGGGAACTCTTCCCTACGAGCAGTACTTC
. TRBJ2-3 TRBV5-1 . CASSLAQGPDTQYF TGCGCCAGCAGCTTGGCCCAGGGGCCAGATACGCAGTATTTT
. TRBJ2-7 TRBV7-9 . CASSLAVGTPAYEQYF TGTGCCAGCAGCTTAGCGGTGGGGACGCCCGCCTACGAGCAGTACTTC
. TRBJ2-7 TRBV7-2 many CASSLRLIAEQYF TGTGCCAGCAGCTTACGCCTCATCGCCGAGCAGTACTTC
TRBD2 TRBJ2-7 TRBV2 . CASRGLAGEQYF TGTGCCAGCAGGGGACTAGCTGGGGAGCAGTACTTC
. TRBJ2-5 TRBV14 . CASSQGWLNQETQYF TGTGCCAGCAGCCAAGGGTGGCTTAACCAAGAGACCCAGTACTTC
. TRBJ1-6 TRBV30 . CAWRLGKGIRLGNSPLHF TGTGCCTGGAGATTGGGGAAAGGAATAAGGCTGGGTAATTCACCCCTCCACTTT
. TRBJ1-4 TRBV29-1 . CSASYQTTDMFF TGCAGCGCTTCTTACCAGACGACGGATATGTTTTTT
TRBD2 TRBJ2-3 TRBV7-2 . CASSFPSGRGTDTQYF TGTGCCAGCAGCTTCCCTAGCGGGCGGGGCACAGATACGCAGTATTTT
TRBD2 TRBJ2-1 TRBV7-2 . CASSLDGRGGYNEQFF TGTGCCAGCAGCTTAGACGGGCGCGGGGGCTACAATGAGCAGTTCTTC
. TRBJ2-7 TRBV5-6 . CASSLGGVAGLSEQYF TGTGCCAGCAGCTTGGGCGGGGTTGCGGGCCTGTCCGAGCAGTACTTC
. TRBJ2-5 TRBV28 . CASRGQRAGATTQYF TGTGCCAGCAGAGGGCAAAGGGCGGGGGCCACGACCCAGTACTTC
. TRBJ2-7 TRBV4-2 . CASSHDSPLNEQYF TGTGCCAGCAGTCACGATTCCCCCCTAAACGAGCAGTACTTC
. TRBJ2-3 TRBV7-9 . CASSSREMADTQYF TGTGCCAGCAGCTCCAGGGAAATGGCAGATACGCAGTATTTT
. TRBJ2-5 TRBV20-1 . CSAIDRLQETQYF TGCAGTGCTATAGACAGACTCCAAGAGACCCAGTACTTC
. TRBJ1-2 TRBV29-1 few CSVEGVTTSGGYTF TGCAGCGTTGAAGGAGTGACAACTTCGGGGGGCTACACCTTC
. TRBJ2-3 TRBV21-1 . CASSKGLSGSLDTQYF TGTGCCAGCAGCAAAGGCTTAAGCGGGAGTTTGGATACGCAGTATTTT
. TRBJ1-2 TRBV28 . CASSFGGKNYGYTF TGTGCCAGCAGTTTTGGGGGGAAGAACTATGGCTACACCTTC
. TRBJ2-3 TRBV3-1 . CASSQETQSTQYF TGTGCCAGCAGCCAAGAAACCCAGTCTACGCAGTATTTT
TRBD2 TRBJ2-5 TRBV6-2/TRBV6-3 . CASSPVLAGYQETQYF TGTGCCAGCAGCCCTGTGCTAGCGGGGTACCAAGAGACCCAGTACTTC
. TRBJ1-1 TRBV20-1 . CSARDNHLNTEAFF TGCAGTGCTAGAGATAACCACCTGAACACTGAAGCTTTCTTT
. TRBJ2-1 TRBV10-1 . CAFNEQFF TGCGCCTTCAATGAGCAGTTCTTC
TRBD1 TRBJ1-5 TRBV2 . CASTKVTGDNQPQHF TGTGCCAGCACCAAGGTAACAGGGGACAATCAGCCCCAGCATTTT
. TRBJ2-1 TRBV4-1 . CASSQVGQKGGNEQFF TGCGCCAGCAGCCAAGTGGGACAAAAAGGGGGCAATGAGCAGTTCTTC
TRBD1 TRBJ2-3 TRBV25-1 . CANSLQGAFRPDTQYF TGTGCCAACAGCCTTCAGGGGGCGTTCAGACCAGATACGCAGTATTTT
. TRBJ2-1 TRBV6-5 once CASSYRDVSYNEQFF TGTGCCAGCAGTTACAGGGACGTCTCTTACAATGAGCAGTTCTTC
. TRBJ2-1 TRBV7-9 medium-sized CASSSGLERNEQFF TGTGCCAGCAGCTCGGGACTCGAGAGAAATGAGCAGTTCTTC
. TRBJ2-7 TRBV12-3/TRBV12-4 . CASSTGIFREQYF TGTGCCAGCAGTACAGGAATATTCAGGGAGCAGTACTTC
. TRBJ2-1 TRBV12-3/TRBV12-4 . CASSVRGHNEQFF TGTGCCAGCAGTGTAAGGGGACACAATGAGCAGTTCTTC
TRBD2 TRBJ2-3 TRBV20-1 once CSARPGVTSGSSDTQYF TGCAGTGCTAGACCAGGGGTGACTAGCGGGAGTTCAGATACGCAGTATTTT